A selection of T cell receptor beta chains follows, all from one sample in a study of a mutant IDH1 vaccine in newly diagnosed glioma. Sequencing used immunoSEQ multiplex PCR; TCRdb keeps in-frame clones, though not all of them. The sample yields under 80,000 clones, about 86% seen once. The specimen was PBMCs, collected from a glioma patient treated with radiotherapy, temozolomide or both. These receptors came from a man younger than 45 with glioma. The CDR3 runs from the conserved cysteine through the conserved F or W. D genes are given only for firm matches. Size is stated for part of the rows, as once, few or many counts, or as a class when the clone is expanded.

TRBJ2-1 13 TRBV13 . once CASSPPTGNEQFF TGTGCCAGCAGCCCCCCGACCGGCAATGAGCAGTTCTTC
TRBJ2-7 15 TRBV28 TRBD1 . CASRTTWTGVYEQYF TGTGCCAGCAGGACGACCTGGACAGGGGTCTACGAGCAGTACTTC
TRBJ2-7 15 TRBV6-1 TRBD2 . CASSELAGGPDEQYF TGTGCCAGCAGTGAACTAGCGGGGGGGCCAGATGAGCAGTACTTC
TRBJ1-1 13 TRBV5-4 . few CASSRTLNTEAFF TGTGCCAGCAGCAGGACACTGAACACTGAAGCTTTCTTT
TRBJ1-5 15 TRBV5-1 . . CASSLGGFSGQPQHF TGCGCCAGCAGCTTGGGGGGCTTTTCCGGTCAGCCCCAGCATTTT
TRBJ1-5 14 TRBV2 . few CASSVSGVQQPQHF TGTGCCAGCAGCGTTTCTGGGGTACAACAGCCCCAGCATTTT
TRBJ1-3 15 TRBV10-2 . . CASSDWGSSGNTIYF TGCGCCAGCAGTGATTGGGGCAGCTCTGGAAACACCATATATTTT
TRBJ1-2 15 TRBV6-5 . once CASSYEEWGYYGYTF TGTGCCAGCAGTTACGAGGAGTGGGGATATTATGGCTACACCTTC
TRBJ2-7 14 TRBV15 TRBD1 . CATSSDRGLDEQYF TGTGCCACCAGCAGCGACAGGGGGCTCGACGAGCAGTACTTC
TRBJ1-6 14 TRBV18 . . CASSMSSYNSPLHF TGTGCCAGCTCAATGAGCTCCTATAATTCACCCCTCCACTTT
TRBJ2-1 14 TRBV6-5 TRBD1 . CATVPRTGGNEQFF TGTGCCACCGTGCCCCGGACAGGGGGCAATGAGCAGTTCTTC
TRBJ2-6 13 TRBV7-2 . . CASSSTGANVLTF TGTGCCAGCAGCTCGACTGGGGCCAACGTCCTGACTTTC
TRBJ1-6 16 TRBV5-8 . . CASSTGTYSYNSPLHF TGTGCCAGCAGCACCGGGACATACAGTTATAATTCACCCCTCCACTTT
TRBJ1-2 14 TRBV2 TRBD1 . CASTNRGRGYGYTF TGTGCCAGTACCAACAGGGGCCGTGGCTATGGCTACACCTTC
TRBJ1-2 15 TRBV7-9 . few CASRAREERVYGYTF TGTGCCAGCCGGGCCCGTGAGGAGCGAGTCTATGGCTACACCTTC
TRBJ1-4 14 TRBV7-9 TRBD1 . CASSFRDRSEKLFF TGTGCCAGCAGCTTCCGGGACAGGTCTGAAAAACTGTTTTTT
TRBJ2-1 20 TRBV28 TRBD2 . CASYPAGGTSGVGWSLEQFF TGTGCCAGCTACCCCGCCGGGGGGACTAGCGGGGTCGGATGGAGCCTTGAGCAGTTCTTC
TRBJ1-1 15 TRBV19 . . CASSIRSLLDTEAFF TGTGCCAGTAGTATTCGGAGCCTTTTGGACACTGAAGCTTTCTTT
TRBJ1-1 16 TRBV27 . . CASSPWGGRMNTEAFF TGTGCCAGCAGCCCATGGGGGGGGCGCATGAACACTGAAGCTTTCTTT
TRBJ2-5 14 TRBV5-6 . . CASSLSFTQETQYF TGTGCCAGCAGCTTGTCCTTCACCCAAGAGACCCAGTACTTC
TRBJ2-6 18 TRBV5-1 . . CASSPYTSRLSGANVLTF TGCGCCAGCAGCCCCTACACCTCTCGCCTCTCTGGGGCCAACGTCCTGACTTTC
TRBJ2-3 16 TRBV19 . . CASTDRSNPSTDTQYF TGTGCCAGTACCGACAGGAGTAACCCTAGCACAGATACGCAGTATTTT
TRBJ2-3 18 TRBV4-1 TRBD2 . CASSQDPPAGGPADTQYF TGCGCCAGCAGCCAAGACCCCCCAGCGGGGGGCCCCGCAGATACGCAGTATTTT
TRBJ1-1 14 TRBV6-6 TRBD1 . CAAGGQVWGTEAFF TGTGCCGCCGGCGGACAGGTTTGGGGCACTGAAGCTTTCTTT
TRBJ1-6 13 TRBV30 . . CAWSPSYNSPLHF TGTGCCTGGAGCCCCTCCTATAATTCACCCCTCCACTTT
TRBJ2-5 14 TRBV4-1 . . CASSQEGSVETQYF TGCGCCAGCAGCCAAGAGGGCTCAGTAGAGACCCAGTACTTC
TRBJ1-5 14 TRBV14 . . CASSQEHANQPQHF TGTGCCAGCAGCCAAGAGCACGCGAATCAGCCCCAGCATTTT
TRBJ1-1 16 TRBV5-1 TRBD1 . CASSLGDRVRNTEAFF TGCGCCAGCAGCTTGGGGGACAGGGTTAGGAACACTGAAGCTTTCTTT
TRBJ2-7 15 TRBV6-5 . . CASRPLGDDSYEQYF TGTGCCAGCAGGCCTCTCGGCGACGACAGCTACGAGCAGTACTTC
TRBJ2-5 12 TRBV2 . . CASGTEKETQYF TGTGCCAGCGGGACGGAAAAAGAGACCCAGTACTTC
TRBJ1-2 12 TRBV6-5 . . CASSQGRYGYTF TGTGCCAGCAGTCAGGGGCGGTATGGCTACACCTTC
TRBJ2-1 17 TRBV4-1 TRBD2 . CASSQGSGGSSYNEQFF TGCGCCAGCAGCCAAGGGAGCGGGGGCAGCTCCTACAATGAGCAGTTCTTC
TRBJ1-2 11 TRBV6-5 . . CASSYAGGYTF TGTGCCAGCAGTTACGCAGGGGGCTACACCTTC
TRBJ1-4 13 TRBV2 . . CASVRGLNEKLFF TGTGCCAGCGTTAGAGGGCTGAATGAAAAACTGTTTTTT
TRBJ1-3 15 TRBV6-5 . . CASIGRTIHENTIYF TGTGCCAGCATTGGACGAACCATCCACGAAAACACCATATATTTT
TRBJ2-7 17 TRBV18 . . CASSPYPSGQGSGEQYF TGTGCCAGCTCACCTTACCCCTCGGGGCAGGGTAGTGGAGAGCAGTACTTC
TRBJ2-7 15 TRBV19 TRBD1 . CASSPRGQGSYEQYF TGTGCCAGTAGTCCCCGAGGACAGGGCTCCTACGAGCAGTACTTC
TRBJ2-1 15 TRBV29-1 TRBD2 . CSVAPRLAGANEQFF TGCAGCGTTGCCCCGCGACTAGCGGGGGCAAATGAGCAGTTCTTC
TRBJ2-7 14 TRBV6-6 . . CASSYGDPAYEQYF TGTGCCAGCAGTTACGGGGACCCTGCCTACGAGCAGTACTTC
TRBJ1-4 16 TRBV21-1 . . CASSKARGVNNEKLFF TGTGCCAGCAGCAAAGCAAGGGGAGTCAACAATGAAAAACTGTTTTTT
TRBJ1-6 15 TRBV28 . few CASSPYRAVNSPLHF TGTGCCAGCAGCCCGTACCGGGCCGTTAATTCACCCCTCCACTTT